What follows describes a single T cell receptor (beta chain). The sample is drawn from a study of blood T cell repertoires in COVID-19. About the research overall: Samples of COVID-19 (acute and convalescent) were obtained from the United States, Italy and Spain. Nucleic acid was either cDNA or gDNA, and it came from T cells, B-cell-depleted T cells, or PBMCs.

The CDR3 is made up of 17 amino acids. Germline-derived CDR1 and CDR2 are MNHEY and SMNVEV (reference sequence). The V end was cut by 6 bases, the J end by 4 bases, with 22 bases between. Original processing notes: Estimated nucleated cell counts came from reference gene primer amplification. Measured with immunoSEQ multiplex PCR; TCRdb has only the in-frame clones, and not every one. V, J and clone size reflect that table, while D and trimming were determined from the DNA. The sample includes roughly 48,000 clones, 88% seen only once; the top ten take 13% to 15%. The chain links TRBV27 to TRBJ1-5, with D perhaps matching TRBD1 (5 bases). The receptor comes from a human donor in a cohort sampled during active COVID-19. The sequenced material came from peripheral blood. CDR3 sequence: CASSFLPTPGANQPQHF. The CDR3 region has the DNA TGTGCCAGCAGCTTCCTTCCGACTCCTGGGGCGAATCAGCCCCAGCATTTT.